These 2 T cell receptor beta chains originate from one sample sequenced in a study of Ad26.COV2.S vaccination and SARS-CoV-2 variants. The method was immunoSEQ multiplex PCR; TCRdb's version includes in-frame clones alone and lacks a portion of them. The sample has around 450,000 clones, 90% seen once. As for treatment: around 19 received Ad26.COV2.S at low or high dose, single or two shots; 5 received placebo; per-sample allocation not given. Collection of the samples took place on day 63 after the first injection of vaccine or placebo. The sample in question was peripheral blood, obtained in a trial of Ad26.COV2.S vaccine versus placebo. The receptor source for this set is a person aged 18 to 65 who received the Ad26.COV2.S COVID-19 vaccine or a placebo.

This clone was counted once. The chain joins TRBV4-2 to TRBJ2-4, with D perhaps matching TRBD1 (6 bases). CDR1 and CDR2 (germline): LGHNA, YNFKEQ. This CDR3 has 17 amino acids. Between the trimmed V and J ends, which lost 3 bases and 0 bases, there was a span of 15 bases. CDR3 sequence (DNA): TGTGCCAGCAGCCAGGGGGCCCAGACAGTAGCCAAAAACATTCAGTACTTC. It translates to CASSQGAQTVAKNIQYF.

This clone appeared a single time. The CDR3 is CASSLGPRASRTYNEQFF. The CDR3, as DNA: TGTGCCAGCAGTTTAGGGCCCCGGGCTAGCAGAACCTACAATGAGCAGTTCTTC. The chain links TRBV27 to TRBJ2-1; tentatively, D is TRBD2 (5 bases). The CDR3 is made up of 18 amino acids. The germline V gene has CDR1 MNHEY and CDR2 SMNVEV (reference sequence). V was pared by 2 bases and J by 2 bases, with 19 bases between.